These 13 T cell receptor beta chains originate from one sample sequenced in a study of T cell responses to AZD1222 COVID-19 vaccine. Profiled with immunoSEQ multiplex PCR; TCRdb holds only in-frame clones, not every one. The table shows about 150,000 clones, with just over 90% occurring only once. Here the sequenced sample was peripheral blood, taken on day 0 of MenACWY control vaccination. The receptors originated from an adult in good health.

V is TRBV5-6 and J is TRBJ1-3; D may be TRBD1 (5 bases). This CDR3 region has 17 residues. V lost 6 bases to trimming and J lost 0 bases, with 19 bases between them. Germline V gives CDR1 SGHDT, CDR2 YYEEEE. In DNA, the CDR3 is TGTGCCAGCACCCCGGGACTGATCCGAGGCTCTGGAAACACCATATATTTT. Translation: CASTPGLIRGSGNTIYF.

The chain joins TRBV3-1 (or the pseudogene TRBV3-2) to TRBJ1-2; 7 bases fit TRBD1. The germline gives CDR1 LGHDT, CDR2 YNNKEL (reference sequence). The CDR3 is 15 amino acids. V was clipped by 4 bases and J by 2 bases; unmatched bases: 7. CDR3 in amino acids: CASSLAGTVNYGYTF. The CDR3 DNA follows: TGTGCCAGCAGCCTAGCCGGGACAGTCAACTATGGCTACACCTTC.

The chain has TRBV15 and TRBJ1-1; D remains unclear. Germline V gives CDR1 LNHNV, CDR2 YYDKDF (reference sequence). CDR3 length equals 14 residues. The V end lost 1 base, the J end lost 5 bases, and 11 bases lay between the germline ends. The CDR3 coding sequence is TGTGCCACCAGCAGAGGCCGGTATAGGACTGAAGCTTTCTTT. It yields the protein CATSRGRYRTEAFF.

The genes are TRBV7-9 and TRBJ2-4, with 7 bases fitting TRBD1. This CDR3 is 14 amino acids long. V gave up 4 bases and J gave up 3 bases; unmatched junction bases: 3. The V gene's germline CDR1 is SEHNR and CDR2 FQNEAQ (reference sequence). The CDR3 is CASSSTGNKNIQYF. The CDR3 coding sequence is TGTGCCAGCAGCTCGACAGGGAACAAAAACATTCAGTACTTC.

V usage is TRBV6-1 and J usage is TRBJ1-2, with 7 nucleotides matching TRBD1. Germline V gives CDR1 MNHNS, CDR2 SASEGT. The CDR3 sequence is 15 residues long. The ends lost 2 bases at V and 4 bases at J; junction bases unmatched: 7. The CDR3 DNA reads TGTGCCAGCAGTGAACGTAGGACAGGCCCCTATGGCTACACCTTC. This translates into CASSERRTGPYGYTF.

The chain uses TRBV5-1 and TRBJ1-1, with D maybe TRBD1 (5 bases). In germline, CDR1 is SGHRS, CDR2 YFSETQ. V lost 1 base and J 6 bases, leaving 16 bases between the germline ends. The CDR3 extends over 15 amino acids. CDR3 in DNA: TGCGCCAGCAGCTTGTGGTATCGGCGGGGGGCTGAAGCTTTCTTT. Amino acids: CASSLWYRRGAEAFF. Supplemented by reference TRBV5-1 and TRBJ1-1, the full variable domain reads KAGVTQTPRYLIKTRGQQVTLSCSPISGHRSVSWYQQTPGQGLQFLFEYFSETQRNKGNFPGRFSGRQFSNSRSEMNVSTLELGDSALYLCASSLWYRRGAEAFFGQGTRLTVV.

This chain connects TRBV5-5 to TRBJ2-7; D is undetermined. The CDR3 covers 14 residues. Between the trimmed V and J ends, which lost 1 base and 0 bases, there was a span of 8 bases. CDR1 and CDR2 from the germline V gene are SGHKS and YYEKEE (reference sequence). CDR3: CASSLRLSSYEQYF. CDR3 DNA sequence: TGTGCCAGCAGCTTGCGGCTGAGCTCCTACGAGCAGTACTTC.

This chain uses TRBV5-4 with TRBJ1-4; a possible D gene is TRBD1 (5 bases). CDR1 is SGHNT and CDR2 is YYREEE in the germline V gene (reference sequence). The CDR3 runs 13 residues. V dropped 0 bases and J dropped 8 bases, with 8 bases sitting between them. In nucleotides, the CDR3 is TGTGCCAGCAGCTTGGGGGGGGAGGAAAAACTGTTTTTT. It translates to CASSLGGEEKLFF.

This chain joins TRBV5-4 and TRBJ2-1, with 7 bases matching TRBD1. With 4 bases clipped from V and 5 bases from J, the junction kept 12 bases outside the gene matches. This CDR3 region has 16 residues. CDR1 SGHNT and CDR2 YYREEE come from the germline V gene (reference sequence). The CDR3 nucleotides are TGTGCCAGCAGCCTCGATGGACAGGCGTGGAACAATGAGCAGTTCTTC. Protein: CASSLDGQAWNNEQFF.

CDR3 sequence reads: CASSQINRAGYTF. In DNA form, the CDR3 reads TGTGCCAGCAGCCAAATAAACAGGGCTGGCTACACCTTC. This chain uses TRBV3-1 (or the pseudogene TRBV3-2) with TRBJ1-2, with TRBD1 as a possible D gene (6 bases). The CDR3 runs 13 residues. Germline CDR1 LGHDT, CDR2 YNNKEL (reference sequence). Trimming stripped 2 bases from V and 7 bases from J, with 11 bases between.

The rearrangement joins TRBV18 to TRBJ2-7; either TRBD1 or TRBD2 may supply D (6 bases each). The CDR3 loop spans 15 amino acids. The V gene lost 3 bases and the J gene lost 6 bases, with 18 bases spanning the gap. Germline assignment: CDR1 KGHSH and CDR2 LQKENI. The CDR3 DNA follows: TGTGCCAGCTCACCCCGCCCGGGGGCAGAGGCCGAGCAGTACTTC. It codes for CASSPRPGAEAEQYF.

J is TRBJ2-2 and V is TRBV2; D is perhaps TRBD2 (5 bases). Trimming left V 6 bases short and J 8 bases short, with 16 bases between. The CDR3 extends over 14 amino acids. CDR1 SNHLY and CDR2 FYNNEI come from the germline V gene. This CDR3 is CASSPGVSKGELFF. CDR3 DNA: TGTGCCAGCAGCCCCGGGGTTAGCAAGGGGGAGCTGTTTTTT.

V gene TRBV6-5 combines with J gene TRBJ1-2; unclear D gene. Per germline, CDR1 MNHEY and CDR2 SVGAGI. CDR3 length: 16 amino acids. Trimming pared 0 bases from V and 5 bases from J, leaving 16 bases between. CDR3 loop: CASSYSRQIQRYGYTF. In DNA form, the CDR3 reads TGTGCCAGCAGTTACTCGCGACAAATACAGAGATATGGCTACACCTTC.